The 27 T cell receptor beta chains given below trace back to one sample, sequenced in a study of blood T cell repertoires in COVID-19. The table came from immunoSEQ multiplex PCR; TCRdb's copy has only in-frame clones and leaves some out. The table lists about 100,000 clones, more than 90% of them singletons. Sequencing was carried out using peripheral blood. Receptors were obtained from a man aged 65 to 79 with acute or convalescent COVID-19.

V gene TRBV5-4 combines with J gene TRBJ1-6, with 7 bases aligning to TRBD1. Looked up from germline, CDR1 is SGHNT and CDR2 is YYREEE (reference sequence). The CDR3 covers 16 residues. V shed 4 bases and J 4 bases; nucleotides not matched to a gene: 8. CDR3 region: CASSLGQAMYNSPLHF. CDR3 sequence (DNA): TGTGCCAGCAGCCTAGGACAGGCGATGTATAATTCACCCCTCCACTTT.

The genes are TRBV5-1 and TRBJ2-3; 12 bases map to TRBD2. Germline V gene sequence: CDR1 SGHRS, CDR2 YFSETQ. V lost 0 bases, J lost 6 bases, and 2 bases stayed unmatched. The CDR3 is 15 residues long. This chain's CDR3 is CASSLGLAGADTQYF. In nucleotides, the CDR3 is TGCGCCAGCAGCTTGGGACTAGCGGGGGCGGATACGCAGTATTTT.

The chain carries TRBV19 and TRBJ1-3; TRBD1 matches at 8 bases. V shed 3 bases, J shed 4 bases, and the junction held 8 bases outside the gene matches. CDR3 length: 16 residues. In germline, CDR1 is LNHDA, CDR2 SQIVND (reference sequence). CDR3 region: CASSMGSGGAGNTIYF. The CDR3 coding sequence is TGTGCCAGTAGTATGGGATCAGGGGGCGCCGGAAACACCATATATTTT.

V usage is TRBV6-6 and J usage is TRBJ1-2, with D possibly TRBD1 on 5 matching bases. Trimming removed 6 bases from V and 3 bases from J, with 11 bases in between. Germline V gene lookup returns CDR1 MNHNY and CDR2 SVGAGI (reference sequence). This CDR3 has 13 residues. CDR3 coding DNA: TGTGCCAGCAGCCATGGGGGGGACTATGGCTACACCTTC. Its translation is CASSHGGDYGYTF.

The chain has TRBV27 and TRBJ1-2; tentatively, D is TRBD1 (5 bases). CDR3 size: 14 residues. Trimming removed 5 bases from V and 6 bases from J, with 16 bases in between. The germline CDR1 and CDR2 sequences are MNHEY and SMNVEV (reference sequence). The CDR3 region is CASSNIPGWDGYTF. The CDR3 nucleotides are TGTGCCAGCAGTAATATTCCAGGGTGGGATGGCTACACCTTC.

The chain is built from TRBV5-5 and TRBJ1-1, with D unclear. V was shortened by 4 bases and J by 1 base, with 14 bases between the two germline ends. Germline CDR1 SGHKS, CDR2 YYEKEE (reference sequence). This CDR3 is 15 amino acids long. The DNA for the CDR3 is TGTGCCAGCAGCCCCCGCCTAGGCGGGAACACTGAAGCTTTCTTT. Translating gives CASSPRLGGNTEAFF. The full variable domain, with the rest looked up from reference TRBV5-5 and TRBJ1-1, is DAGVTQSPTHLIKTRGQQVTLRCSPISGHKSVSWYQQVLGQGPQFIFQYYEKEERGRGNFPDRFSARQFPNYSSELNVNALLLGDSALYLCASSPRLGGNTEAFFGQGTRLTVV.

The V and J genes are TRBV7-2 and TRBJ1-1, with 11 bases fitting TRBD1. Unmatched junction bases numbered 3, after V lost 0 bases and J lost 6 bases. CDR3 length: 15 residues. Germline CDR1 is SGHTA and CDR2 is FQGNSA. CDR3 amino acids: CASSLAGDRGAEAFF. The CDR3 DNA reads TGTGCCAGCAGCTTAGCTGGGGACAGGGGGGCTGAAGCTTTCTTT.

In nucleotides, the CDR3 is TGCGCCAGCAGCCTTAGCGGGAGCTTAGAGGAGACCCAGTACTTC. This encodes CASSLSGSLEETQYF. V usage is TRBV4-3 and J usage is TRBJ2-5; 9 nucleotides agree with TRBD2. CDR1 LGHNA and CDR2 YSLEER come from the germline V gene. The CDR3 extends over 15 amino acids. J lost 5 bases, V lost 4 bases, and 8 bases had no gene match.

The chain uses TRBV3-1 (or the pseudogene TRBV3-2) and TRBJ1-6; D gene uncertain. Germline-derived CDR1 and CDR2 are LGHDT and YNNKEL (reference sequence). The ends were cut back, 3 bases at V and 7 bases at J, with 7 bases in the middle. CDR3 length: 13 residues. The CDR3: CASSQSANSPLHF. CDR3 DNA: TGTGCCAGCAGCCAGTCAGCGAATTCACCCCTCCACTTT.

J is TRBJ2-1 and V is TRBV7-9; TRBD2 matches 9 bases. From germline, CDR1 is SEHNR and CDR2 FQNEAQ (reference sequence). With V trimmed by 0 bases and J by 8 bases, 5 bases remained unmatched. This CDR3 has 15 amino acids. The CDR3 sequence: CASSLAAGGPDEQFF. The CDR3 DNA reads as TGTGCCAGCAGCTTAGCCGCGGGGGGGCCCGATGAGCAGTTCTTC.

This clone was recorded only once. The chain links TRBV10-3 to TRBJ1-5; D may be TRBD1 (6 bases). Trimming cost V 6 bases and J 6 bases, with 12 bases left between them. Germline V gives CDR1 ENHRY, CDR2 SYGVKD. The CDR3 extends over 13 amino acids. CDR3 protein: CAIRAGDGQPQHF. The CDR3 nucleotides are TGTGCCATCAGGGCAGGGGATGGTCAGCCCCAGCATTTT.

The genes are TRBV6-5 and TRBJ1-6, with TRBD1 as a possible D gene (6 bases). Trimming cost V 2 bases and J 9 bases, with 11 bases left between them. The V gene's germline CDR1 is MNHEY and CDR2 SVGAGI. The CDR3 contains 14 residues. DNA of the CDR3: TGTGCCAGCAGTTACGGGGGCCCGACTTCACCCCTCCACTTT. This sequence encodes CASSYGGPTSPLHF.

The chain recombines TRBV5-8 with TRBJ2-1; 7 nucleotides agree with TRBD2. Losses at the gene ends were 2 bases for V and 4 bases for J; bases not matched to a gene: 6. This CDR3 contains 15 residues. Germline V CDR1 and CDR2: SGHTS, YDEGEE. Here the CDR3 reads CASSFAGVSYNEQFF. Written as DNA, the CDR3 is TGTGCCAGCAGCTTCGCGGGGGTTTCTTACAATGAGCAGTTCTTC.

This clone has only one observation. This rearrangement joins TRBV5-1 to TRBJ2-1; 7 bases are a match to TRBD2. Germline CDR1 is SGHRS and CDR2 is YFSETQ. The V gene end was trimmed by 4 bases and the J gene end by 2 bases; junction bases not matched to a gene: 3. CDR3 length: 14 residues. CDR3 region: CASSRGVTYNEQFF. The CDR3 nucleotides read TGCGCCAGCAGCCGGGGGGTCACCTACAATGAGCAGTTCTTC.

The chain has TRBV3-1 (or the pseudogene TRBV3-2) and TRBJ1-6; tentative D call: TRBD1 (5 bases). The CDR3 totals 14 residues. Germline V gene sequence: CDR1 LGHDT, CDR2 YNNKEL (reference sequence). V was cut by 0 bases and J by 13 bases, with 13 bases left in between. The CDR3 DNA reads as TGTGCCAGCAGCCAAGATAGGGGTGGCCGGCCCCTCCACTTT. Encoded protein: CASSQDRGGRPLHF.

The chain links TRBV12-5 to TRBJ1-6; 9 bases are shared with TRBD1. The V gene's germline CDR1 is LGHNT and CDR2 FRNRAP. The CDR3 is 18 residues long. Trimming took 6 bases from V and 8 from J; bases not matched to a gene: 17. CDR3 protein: CASGGDRGKKHRDSPLHF. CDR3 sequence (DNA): TGTGCTAGTGGGGGTGACAGGGGGAAAAAACATAGGGATTCACCCCTCCACTTT.

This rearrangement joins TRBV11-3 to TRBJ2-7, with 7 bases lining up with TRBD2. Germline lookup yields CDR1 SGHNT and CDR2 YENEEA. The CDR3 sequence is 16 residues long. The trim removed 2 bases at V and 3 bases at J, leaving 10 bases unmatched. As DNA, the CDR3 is TGTGCCAGCAGCTTAAGAGGGAGTAGCGGGTACTACGAGCAGTACTTC. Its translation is CASSLRGSSGYYEQYF.

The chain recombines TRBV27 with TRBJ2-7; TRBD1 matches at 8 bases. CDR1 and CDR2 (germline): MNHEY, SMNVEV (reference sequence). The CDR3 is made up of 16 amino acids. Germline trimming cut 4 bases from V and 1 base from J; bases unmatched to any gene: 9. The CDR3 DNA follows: TGTGCCAGCAGTTCCGACTGGGACAGGAAATCCTACGAGCAGTACTTC. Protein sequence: CASSSDWDRKSYEQYF.

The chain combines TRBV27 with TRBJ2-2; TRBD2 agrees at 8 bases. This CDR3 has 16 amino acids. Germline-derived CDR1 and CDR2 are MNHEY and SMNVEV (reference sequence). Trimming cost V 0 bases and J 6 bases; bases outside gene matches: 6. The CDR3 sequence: CASSLSLGLEAGELFF. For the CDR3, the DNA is TGTGCCAGCAGTTTATCCCTGGGACTAGAGGCCGGGGAGCTGTTTTTT.

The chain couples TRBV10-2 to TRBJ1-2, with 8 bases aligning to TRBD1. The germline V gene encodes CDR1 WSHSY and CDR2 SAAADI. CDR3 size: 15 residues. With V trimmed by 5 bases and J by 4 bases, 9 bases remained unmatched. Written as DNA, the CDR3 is TGCGCCAGCAGTCCTCAGGGGGCGCACTCCTATGGCTACACCTTC. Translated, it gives CASSPQGAHSYGYTF.

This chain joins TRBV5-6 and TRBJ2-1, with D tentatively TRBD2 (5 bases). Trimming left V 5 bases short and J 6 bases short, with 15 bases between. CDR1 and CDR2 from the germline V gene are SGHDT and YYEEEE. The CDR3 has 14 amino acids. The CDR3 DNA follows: TGTGCCAGCAGTTTTGGTAGCGCCTCCAATGAGCAGTTCTTC. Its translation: CASSFGSASNEQFF.

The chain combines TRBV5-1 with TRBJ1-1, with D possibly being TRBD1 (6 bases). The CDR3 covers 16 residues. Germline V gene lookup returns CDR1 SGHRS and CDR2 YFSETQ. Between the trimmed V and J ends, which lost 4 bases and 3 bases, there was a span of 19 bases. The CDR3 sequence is CASSRDEQGSDTEAFF. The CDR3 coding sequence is TGCGCCAGCAGCCGAGACGAACAGGGCTCAGACACTGAAGCTTTCTTT.

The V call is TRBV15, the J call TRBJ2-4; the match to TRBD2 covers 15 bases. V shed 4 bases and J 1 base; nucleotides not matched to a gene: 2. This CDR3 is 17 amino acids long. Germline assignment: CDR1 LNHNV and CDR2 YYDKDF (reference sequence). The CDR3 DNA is TGTGCCACCAGCATAGGACTAGCGGGAGGGGCCAAAAACATTCAGTACTTC. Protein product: CATSIGLAGGAKNIQYF.

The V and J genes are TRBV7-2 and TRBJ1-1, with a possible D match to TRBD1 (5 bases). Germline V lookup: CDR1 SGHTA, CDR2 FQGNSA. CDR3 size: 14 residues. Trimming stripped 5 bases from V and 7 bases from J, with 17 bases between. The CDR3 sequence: CASSPRSMGGEAFF. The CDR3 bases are TGTGCCAGCAGCCCTAGGTCGATGGGGGGTGAAGCTTTCTTT.

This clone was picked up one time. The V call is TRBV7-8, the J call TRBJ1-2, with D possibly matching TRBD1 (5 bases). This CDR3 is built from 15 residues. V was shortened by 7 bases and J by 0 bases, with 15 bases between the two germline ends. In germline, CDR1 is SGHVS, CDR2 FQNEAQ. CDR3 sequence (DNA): TGTGCCAGCAAAGCTCAGGGCAGATCTAACTATGGCTACACCTTC. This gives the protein CASKAQGRSNYGYTF.

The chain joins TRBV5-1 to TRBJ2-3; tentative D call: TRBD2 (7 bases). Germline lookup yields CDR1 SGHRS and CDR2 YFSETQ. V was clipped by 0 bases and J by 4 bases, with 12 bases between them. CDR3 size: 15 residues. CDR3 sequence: CASSLAGGHADTQYF. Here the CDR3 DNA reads TGCGCCAGCAGCTTGGCGGGGGGACATGCAGATACGCAGTATTTT.

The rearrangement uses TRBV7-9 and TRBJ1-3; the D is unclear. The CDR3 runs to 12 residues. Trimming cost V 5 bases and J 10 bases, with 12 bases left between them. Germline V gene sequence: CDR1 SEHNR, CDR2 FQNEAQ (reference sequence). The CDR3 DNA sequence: TGTGCCAGCAGCCCCGGCCCGAGGACCATATATTTT. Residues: CASSPGPRTIYF.